This entry lists 17 T cell receptor beta chains sequenced from one sample in a study of T cell changes during pregnancy in multiple sclerosis (dated by TCRdb to the late 2010s). The library was obtained by the immunoSEQ multiplex PCR assay. The table was pulled from immuneACCESS by TCRdb, which kept in-frame rearrangements only. Such tables lose some clones; where checked, under half of the loss comes from unresolved V genes, and the rest has no known cause. Across this sample there are about 61,000 clones, with around 90% seen only once. The ten largest clones capture 3% to 4% of the sample. The source material was peripheral blood, sampled in the first trimester of pregnancy. These receptors were taken from a female donor in good health, enrolled as a control in a pregnancy study.

This chain links TRBV29-1 with TRBJ2-2; tentative D call: TRBD1 (7 bases). CDR1 is SQVTM and CDR2 is ANQGSEA in the germline V gene. The V end lost 5 bases, the J end lost 1 base, and 11 bases lay between the germline ends. CDR3 length: 14 residues. The CDR3 nucleotides are TGCAGCGTTCAGGGGGGAGGGAACACCGGGGAGCTGTTTTTT. Translation gives CSVQGGGNTGELFF.

This clone has just one count. The chain has TRBV10-3 and TRBJ1-4; D is uncertain. V was clipped by 7 bases and J by 7 bases, with 10 bases between them. Germline V gene data show CDR1 as ENHRY and CDR2 as SYGVKD. The CDR3 is 12 amino acids. CDR3 loop: CAIIFGSEKLFF. The CDR3 region has the DNA TGTGCCATCATATTTGGGAGTGAAAAACTGTTTTTT.

The rearrangement uses TRBV5-6 and TRBJ1-6; no reliable D call. The CDR3 has 17 residues. Germline lookup yields CDR1 SGHDT and CDR2 YYEEEE. Trimming removed 3 bases from V and 0 bases from J, with 13 bases in between. The CDR3 bases are TGTGCCAGCAGCTGGCAGGAATCCAGCTCCTATAATTCACCCCTCCACTTT. Its protein product is CASSWQESSSYNSPLHF.

The rearrangement uses TRBV5-5 and TRBJ1-1; 8 bases line up with TRBD1. Germline trimming cut 8 bases from V and 11 bases from J; bases unmatched to any gene: 11. This CDR3 has 12 amino acids. Germline loops: CDR1 SGHKS, CDR2 YYEKEE (reference sequence). Here the CDR3 reads CASFPRTGPAFF. CDR3 DNA: TGTGCCAGTTTCCCGAGGACAGGGCCCGCTTTCTTT.

The chain recombines TRBV18 with TRBJ1-4; D may be TRBD1 (5 bases). Trimming stripped 2 bases from V and 6 bases from J, with 7 bases between. CDR1 KGHSH and CDR2 LQKENI come from the germline V gene. CDR3 length: 13 residues. The CDR3, as DNA: TGTGCCAGCTCACCAGGGGCGGATGAAAAACTGTTTTTT. It translates to CASSPGADEKLFF. Looking up the rest from reference TRBV18 and TRBJ1-4 gives the full variable domain: NAGVMQNPRHLVRRRGQEARLRCSPMKGHSHVYWYRQLPEEGLKFMVYLQKENIIDESGMPKERFSAEFPKEGPSILRIQQVVRGDSAAYFCASSPGADEKLFFGSGTQLSVL.

This sequence joins TRBV5-1 and TRBJ1-2; D remains unclear. The germline CDR1 and CDR2 sequences are SGHRS and YFSETQ. V was trimmed by 6 bases and J by 2 bases, leaving 14 bases between them. The CDR3 loop spans 14 amino acids. In nucleotides, the CDR3 is TGCGCCAGCAATAGCGGAAAAGGGAACTATGGCTACACCTTC. Translated, it gives CASNSGKGNYGYTF.

This chain connects TRBV19 to TRBJ2-5; D gene ambiguous. CDR3 length: 13 residues. Trimming took 1 base from V and 4 from J, leaving 7 bases between them. CDR1 and CDR2 (germline): LNHDA, SQIVND (reference sequence). Here the CDR3 reads CASSIVGRETQYF. In DNA form, the CDR3 reads TGTGCCAGTAGTATAGTGGGCAGAGAGACCCAGTACTTC.

CDR3 sequence reads: CASSLGGGLNTEAFF. For the CDR3, the DNA is TGCGCCAGCAGCCTGGGGGGAGGACTGAACACTGAAGCTTTCTTT. This rearrangement joins TRBV5-1 to TRBJ1-1, with D maybe TRBD1 (5 bases). V was shortened by 4 bases and J by 0 bases, with 13 bases between the two germline ends. Germline CDR1 and CDR2: SGHRS and YFSETQ. The CDR3 spans 15 residues.

V is TRBV29-1 and J is TRBJ1-4, with D maybe TRBD1 (5 bases). V was shortened by 6 bases and J by 12 bases, with 20 bases between the two germline ends. This CDR3 spans 13 amino acids. Germline CDR1 reads SQVTM; CDR2 reads ANQGSEA. The CDR3 sequence is CSVKTTPGGELFF. CDR3 DNA: TGCAGCGTAAAGACCACCCCCGGGGGGGAACTGTTTTTT.

The rearrangement links TRBV7-3 to TRBJ2-3; 9 positions match TRBD1. The CDR3 is 16 residues long. V lost 6 bases, J lost 2 bases, and 9 bases stayed unmatched. The germline gives CDR1 SGHTA, CDR2 FQGTGA. CDR3 bases: TGTGCCAGCAGAACCGGGACAGGGAGGGACACAGATACGCAGTATTTT. This gives the protein CASRTGTGRDTDTQYF.

The gene calls are TRBV7-6 and TRBJ1-5, with D possibly matching TRBD1 (5 bases). CDR1 is SGHVS and CDR2 is FNYEAQ in the germline V gene. V was pared by 1 base and J by 3 bases, with 13 bases between. This CDR3 contains 16 residues. CDR3 DNA: TGTGCCAGCAGCTTAGGCCCGGGACTTAACAATCAGCCCCAGCATTTT. Its protein is CASSLGPGLNNQPQHF.

This chain joins TRBV6-5 and TRBJ1-6; D perhaps matches TRBD1 (5 bases). Trimming removed 2 bases at V and 10 bases at J, with 15 bases between. Looked up from germline, CDR1 is MNHEY and CDR2 is SVGAGI. This CDR3 contains 15 residues. Here the CDR3 reads CASSYNARARSPLHF. The DNA for the CDR3 is TGTGCCAGCAGTTACAACGCCAGGGCAAGATCACCCCTCCACTTT.

This chain uses TRBV7-2 with TRBJ2-1; TRBD2 aligns across 8 bases. CDR3 length: 13 residues. V shed 6 bases, J shed 8 bases, and the junction held 6 bases outside the gene matches. Germline V gene lookup returns CDR1 SGHTA and CDR2 FQGNSA. CDR3 in amino acids: CASRPLAEDEQFF. In DNA, the CDR3 is TGTGCCAGCAGGCCACTAGCGGAGGATGAGCAGTTCTTC.

The genes are TRBV19 and TRBJ2-2; 9 nucleotides align to TRBD1. The CDR3 length is 17 residues. Germline-derived CDR1 and CDR2 are LNHDA and SQIVND (reference sequence). Trimming at V came to 6 bases and at J to 6 bases, leaving 14 bases not matched to a gene. The CDR3 spells CASSRSSGTGISGELFF. CDR3 sequence (DNA): TGTGCCAGTAGCAGATCCTCCGGGACAGGGATCTCCGGGGAGCTGTTTTTT. Full variable domain (remainder filled in from reference TRBV19 and TRBJ2-2): DGGITQSPKYLFRKEGQNVTLSCEQNLNHDAMYWYRQDPGQGLRLIYYSQIVNDFQKGDIAEGYSVSREKKESFPLTVTSAQKNPTAFYLCASSRSSGTGISGELFFGEGSRLTVL.

The rearrangement joins TRBV4-1 to TRBJ1-2; tentatively, D is TRBD1 (6 bases). The CDR3 is 13 amino acids. Trimming cost V 0 bases and J 8 bases, with 10 bases left between them. Germline CDR1 and CDR2: MGHRA and YSYEKL. CDR3 loop: CASSQDHRGGYTF. CDR3 nucleotides: TGCGCCAGCAGCCAAGACCATAGGGGGGGCTACACCTTC.

The chain carries TRBV4-3 and TRBJ2-7; 12 nucleotides align to TRBD1. CDR3 length equals 17 residues. Germline CDR1 is LGHNA and CDR2 is YSLEER. The ends lost 0 bases at V and 5 bases at J; junction bases unmatched: 8. In DNA, the CDR3 is TGCGCCAGCAGCCAAGATCTAATGGGGACAGGGGGCCACGAGCAGTACTTC. It codes for CASSQDLMGTGGHEQYF.

The V gene is TRBV2, the J gene TRBJ1-1; D is possibly TRBD1 (6 bases). The CDR3 runs 14 residues. CDR1 and CDR2 from the germline V gene are SNHLY and FYNNEI. V dropped 6 bases and J dropped 2 bases, with 13 bases sitting between them. CDR3 sequence: CASRRGQPNTEAFF. CDR3 nucleotides: TGTGCCAGCAGGAGGGGACAACCAAACACTGAAGCTTTCTTT.